A selection of T cell receptor beta chains follows, all from one sample in a study of cytomegalovirus exposure and HLA in healthy donors. Method: immunoSEQ multiplex PCR; TCRdb's copy keeps in-frame clones and lacks some. The table records about 170,000 clones, about 85% of them present only once. Material: PBMCs. The source of these receptors is a man aged 30-40 years in good health and CMV-seropositive. Each CDR3 is given with its conserved first and last residue. The order of the fields is clone size, J gene, V gene, D gene, CDR3 protein, CDR3 DNA. The D gene is left open where the match is weak. Expanded clones get a size class; other rows say once, few or many, or leave the size out.

NA	TRBJ2-1	TRBV5-1	TRBD2	CASSLAGTIGNYNEQFF	TGCGCCAGCAGCTTGGCCGGGACTATCGGGAACTACAATGAGCAGTTCTTC
NA	TRBJ2-1	TRBV27	TRBD2	CASSFSLAGIHEQFF	TGTGCCAGCAGTTTTAGTCTAGCGGGAATTCATGAGCAGTTCTTC
NA	TRBJ2-7	TRBV10-3	TRBD2	CAISASTTSGTYEQYF	TGTGCCATCAGTGCATCTACGACTAGCGGGACCTACGAGCAGTACTTC
NA	TRBJ1-5	TRBV18	TRBD1	CASSGGQVNQPQHF	TGTGCCAGCTCGGGTGGACAGGTAAATCAGCCCCAGCATTTT
NA	TRBJ1-1	TRBV1	NA	CTSSQDSGDTEAFF	TGCACCAGCAGCCAAGATTCAGGGGACACTGAAGCTTTCTTT
NA	TRBJ2-1	TRBV7-9	TRBD2	CASSFPTSSNYNEQFF	TGTGCCAGCAGCTTCCCGACTAGCTCGAACTACAATGAGCAGTTCTTC
NA	TRBJ2-2	TRBV4-3	TRBD2	CASSHGEGGELFF	TGCGCCAGCAGCCACGGGGAGGGAGGGGAGCTGTTTTTT
NA	TRBJ2-3	TRBV6-1	TRBD2	CASQWGLAGGDTQYF	TGTGCCAGCCAATGGGGACTAGCGGGAGGAGATACGCAGTATTTT
NA	TRBJ1-5	TRBV6-5	NA	CASTGGYVEHF	TGTGCCAGCACCGGGGGGTACGTTGAGCATTTT
few	TRBJ2-3	TRBV6-4	TRBD1	CASSPDRGGATQYF	TGTGCCAGCAGTCCAGACAGGGGGGGAGCTACGCAGTATTTT